The T cell receptor (beta chain) described here comes from a study of regulatory T cells in long-lasting Graves disease. Documented time point: newly diagnosed GD, antithyroid drugs for less than 3 months. The TCR library was made from RNA that had been extracted from PBMCs in TRIzol. Germline V gene sequence: CDR1 MGHRA, CDR2 YSYEKL. The CDR3 spans 15 residues. Trimming shortened V by 6 bases and J by 4 bases, and 15 bases separated the two germline ends. Building the TCR beta libraries relied on iRepertoire HTBI primers, and CDR3 regions underwent Arm-PCR. TCRdb independently ran MiXCR on the multiplex PCR reads; one entry per CDR3 protein. The sample has 410,000 or so distinct CDR3 sequences, 14% to 15% seen once; the top ten hold 15% to 20%. This clonotype was seen repeatedly, ten times or more. The sample was also reused in another study, on T cells in Graves' hyperthyroidism and ophthalmopathy.

This sequence joins TRBV4-1 and TRBJ2-2; D assignment may be TRBD1 or TRBD2 (5 bases each). The material sequenced was peripheral blood mononuclear cells (PBMCs), taken at new diagnosis, from a patient treated with antithyroid drugs. The receptor's source is a woman aged 25 to 39 with Graves disease. The CDR3 spells CASRPSGAGTGELFF. The CDR3 nucleotides are TGCGCCAGCAGGCCGTCTGGGGCGGGCACCGGGGAGCTGTTTTTT.